Below are 25 T cell receptor beta chains sequenced from a single sample in a study of preoperative IRX-2 immunotherapy in early breast cancer. The repertoire was sequenced with immunoSEQ multiplex PCR; TCRdb's copy has only in-frame clones and lacks some. Counted here are some 1,100 clones, around four fifths occurring once; the ten biggest clones make up about 7.4%. Regarding treatment: preoperative locoregional IRX-2 cytokine immunotherapy. The sample here was tumor tissue, taken before IRX-2 immunotherapy. The receptors here all came from a human donor with breast cancer.

The V and J genes are TRBV7-2 and TRBJ2-3; 8 bases match TRBD1. Germline CDR1 reads SGHTA; CDR2 reads FQGNSA. The CDR3 is 13 residues long. V lost 4 bases and J lost 6; bases outside the gene matches: 3. This CDR3 reads CASSSTGGDTQYF. CDR3 nucleotide sequence: TGTGCCAGCAGCTCTACAGGGGGGGATACGCAGTATTTT.

This clone was detected only once. This chain links TRBV15 with TRBJ2-1, with 8 positions matching TRBD2. CDR1 LNHNV and CDR2 YYDKDF come from the germline V gene (reference sequence). This CDR3 comprises 14 residues. V was clipped by 3 bases and J by 5 bases; unmatched bases: 3. The CDR3 DNA sequence: TGTGCCACCAGCAGGACTAGCGAAAACAATGAGCAGTTCTTC. As protein: CATSRTSENNEQFF.

The J gene is TRBJ2-3, the V gene TRBV6-8; a possible D gene is TRBD2 (5 bases). V was cut by 6 bases and J by 3 bases, with 16 bases left in between. This CDR3 region has 15 residues. CDR1 MNHGY and CDR2 SAAAGT come from the germline V gene. CDR3 sequence: CASSPFSGRTDTQYF. The CDR3 bases are TGTGCCAGCAGCCCCTTCTCGGGGAGAACAGATACGCAGTATTTT.

Written as DNA, the CDR3 is TGCAGCGTTGTCCGTTACACCGGGGAGCTGTTTTTT. Amino acids: CSVVRYTGELFF. The J gene is TRBJ2-2, the V gene TRBV29-1; D gene uncertain. V gave up 4 bases and J gave up 3 bases, with 6 bases separating them. The CDR3 totals 12 residues. Germline V gene sequence: CDR1 SQVTM, CDR2 ANQGSEA.

V is TRBV19 and J is TRBJ1-2; D unresolved. This CDR3 is built from 12 residues. V was pared by 1 base and J by 8 bases, with 8 bases between. CDR1 is LNHDA, CDR2 SQIVND, per germline (reference sequence). CDR3 nucleotide sequence: TGTGCCAGTAGTATAGTTGCTGGGGGCTACACCTTC. Translation: CASSIVAGGYTF. Using reference TRBV19 and TRBJ1-2 for the parts outside the CDR3, the full variable domain is DGGITQSPKYLFRKEGQNVTLSCEQNLNHDAMYWYRQDPGQGLRLIYYSQIVNDFQKGDIAEGYSVSREKKESFPLTVTSAQKNPTAFYLCASSIVAGGYTFGSGTRLTVV.

DNA for the CDR3: TGTGCCAGCTCCAGAGAGCGAGGGGCGCATAGTAATGAGCAGTTCTTC. As protein: CASSRERGAHSNEQFF. This sequence joins TRBV6-8 and TRBJ2-1; D possibly uses TRBD1 or TRBD2 (5 bases each). V was shortened by 8 bases and J by 7 bases, with 24 bases between the two germline ends. CDR1 and CDR2 from the germline V gene are MNHGY and SAAAGT. The CDR3 contains 16 residues.

This chain links TRBV19 with TRBJ1-1, with 7 bases matching TRBD1. The CDR3 loop spans 14 amino acids. V gave up 3 bases and J gave up 5 bases; unmatched junction bases: 6. Germline assignment: CDR1 LNHDA and CDR2 SQIVND (reference sequence). DNA of the CDR3: TGTGCCAGTAGTATCGGCCAGGGGGGGACTGAAGCTTTCTTT. Translation gives CASSIGQGGTEAFF.

This clone was seen a handful of times. The chain employs TRBV6-8 and TRBJ1-1; D possibly corresponds to TRBD1 (5 bases). Per germline, CDR1 MNHGY and CDR2 SAAAGT. The CDR3 has 13 residues. V was cut by 5 bases and J by 4 bases, with 11 bases left in between. CDR3 protein: CASSRRVRTEAFF. The CDR3 DNA sequence: TGTGCCAGCAGTCGCAGGGTTCGCACTGAAGCTTTCTTT.

The chain couples TRBV19 to TRBJ1-1; tentative D call: TRBD1 (5 bases). V lost 5 bases, J lost 0 bases, and 10 bases lay in between. This CDR3 has 14 residues. Germline V gene data show CDR1 as LNHDA and CDR2 as SQIVND (reference sequence). CDR3 in DNA: TGTGCCAGTAGTGAGGGGCGGCTGAACACTGAAGCTTTCTTT. Protein product: CASSEGRLNTEAFF.

The sample holds one count of this clone. The CDR3 region has the DNA TGTGCCAGTAGTAATGTGGTGGCGGCGACCGTTCCAAAACTGTTTTTT. It yields the protein CASSNVVAATVPKLFF. The V gene is TRBV19, the J gene TRBJ1-4; D is undetermined. This CDR3 spans 16 amino acids. Per the germline V gene, CDR1 is LNHDA and CDR2 is SQIVND (reference sequence). V gave up 4 bases and J gave up 10 bases, with 22 bases separating them.

The chain is built from TRBV30 and TRBJ2-3, with a possible D match to TRBD2 (6 bases). CDR1 GTSNPN and CDR2 SVGIG come from the germline V gene (reference sequence). The CDR3 length is 15 residues. V lost 4 bases and J 6 bases, leaving 20 bases between the germline ends. CDR3 amino acids: CAWTIAAGGGDTQYF. CDR3 coding DNA: TGTGCCTGGACAATAGCAGCGGGCGGTGGGGATACGCAGTATTTT.

This chain uses TRBV19 with TRBJ1-2; D is perhaps TRBD1 (5 bases). Trimming took 5 bases from V and 2 from J, leaving 15 bases between them. This CDR3 has 15 residues. Germline lookup yields CDR1 LNHDA and CDR2 SQIVND (reference sequence). CDR3 sequence (DNA): TGTGCCAGTAGTCCTCGATCGGGGCCAAACTATGGCTACACCTTC. Its translation: CASSPRSGPNYGYTF.

The chain combines TRBV14 with TRBJ2-1; 9 nucleotides match TRBD2. V shed 0 bases, J shed 10 bases, and the junction held 1 base outside the gene matches. The germline gives CDR1 SGHDN, CDR2 FVKESK. The CDR3 sequence is 13 residues long. In nucleotides, the CDR3 is TGTGCCAGCAGCCAAGAGCTAGCGGGGGAGCAGTTCTTC. Amino acids: CASSQELAGEQFF.

The J gene is TRBJ2-7, the V gene TRBV6-8; 11 nucleotides agree with TRBD1. With V trimmed by 6 bases and J by 1 base, 5 bases remained unmatched. The germline V gene encodes CDR1 MNHGY and CDR2 SAAAGT. This CDR3 is 15 amino acids long. CDR3 loop: CASRTGTGGSYEQYF. CDR3 DNA: TGTGCCAGCAGAACCGGGACAGGGGGTTCCTACGAGCAGTACTTC.

The CDR3 region has the DNA TGTGTCAGAAGCTTTTTCGTTACGCATGAATTCCAAGAGACCCAGTACTTC. Protein: CVRSFFVTHEFQETQYF. The V gene is TRBV7-5, the J gene TRBJ2-5. TRBV7-5 is a known pseudogene. There are 17 residues in the CDR3.

The sample holds one count of this clone. The chain employs TRBV23-1 and TRBJ2-4; 8 bases map to TRBD1. TRBV23-1 is annotated as an ORF whose role is uncertain. Losses at the gene ends were 6 bases for V and 5 bases for J; bases not matched to a gene: 3. This CDR3 is 13 amino acids long. CDR3 sequence reads: CASSRGQENIQYF. The CDR3 DNA is TGCGCCAGCAGCAGGGGACAGGAAAACATTCAGTACTTC.

This clone was observed a single time. V is TRBV30 and J is TRBJ2-6; no reliable D call. Trimming pared 0 bases from V and 4 bases from J, leaving 4 bases between. CDR3 size: 13 residues. Germline V gene sequence: CDR1 GTSNPN, CDR2 SVGIG (reference sequence). The CDR3 DNA follows: TGTGCCTGGAGTGTATCCGGGGCCAACGTCCTGACTTTC. Translating gives CAWSVSGANVLTF.

The V call is TRBV11-3, the J call TRBJ1-1, with a weak D call TRBD1 (5 bases). V dropped 2 bases and J dropped 4 bases, with 14 bases sitting between them. The CDR3 has 15 residues. The germline CDR1 and CDR2 sequences are SGHNT and YENEEA. CDR3 coding DNA: TGTGCCAGCAGCTTATCGGGGGAGCGGGGCACTGAAGCTTTCTTT. Translation: CASSLSGERGTEAFF.

The chain links TRBV12-5 to TRBJ2-1; TRBD2 aligns across 10 bases. The CDR3 loop spans 14 amino acids. Germline CDR1 and CDR2: LGHNT and FRNRAP. The CDR3 bases are TGTGCCAGCAAAATAGGGACTAGCGACAATGAGCAGTTCTTC. This sequence encodes CASKIGTSDNEQFF.

V gene TRBV6-8 combines with J gene TRBJ1-1, with TRBD1 matching over 11 bases. Unmatched junction bases numbered 6, after V lost 4 bases and J lost 5 bases. Germline lookup yields CDR1 MNHGY and CDR2 SAAAGT. The CDR3 is 15 amino acids. CDR3 in DNA: TGTGCCAGCAGTTTGGACAGGGGGCGTCGGACTGAAGCTTTCTTT. This codes for CASSLDRGRRTEAFF.

This clone was counted a few times. DNA for the CDR3: TGTGCCAGTAGACTAACAGGGGGCTCGGATACGCAGTATTTT. Its protein product is CASRLTGGSDTQYF. The chain is built from TRBV19 and TRBJ2-3, with TRBD1 matching over 9 bases. The CDR3 has 14 amino acids. Germline CDR1 reads LNHDA; CDR2 reads SQIVND (reference sequence). The trim removed 6 bases at V and 6 bases at J, leaving 7 bases unmatched. Drawing the rest from reference TRBV19 and TRBJ2-3, the complete variable domain is DGGITQSPKYLFRKEGQNVTLSCEQNLNHDAMYWYRQDPGQGLRLIYYSQIVNDFQKGDIAEGYSVSREKKESFPLTVTSAQKNPTAFYLCASRLTGGSDTQYFGPGTRLTVL.

The chain has TRBV6-8 and TRBJ2-5; D may be TRBD2 (6 bases). The CDR3 totals 13 residues. The germline V gene encodes CDR1 MNHGY and CDR2 SAAAGT. V was clipped by 2 bases and J by 2 bases, with 6 bases between them. CDR3 loop: CASSYGGQETQYF. The CDR3, as DNA: TGTGCCAGCAGTTACGGAGGGCAAGAGACCCAGTACTTC.

This clone was recorded only once. As DNA, the CDR3 is TGCAGCGTCGCTAGACTAGCGAGCACAGATACGCAGTATTTT. Translating gives CSVARLASTDTQYF. The chain carries TRBV29-1 and TRBJ2-3; 8 nucleotides align to TRBD2. Germline V lookup: CDR1 SQVTM, CDR2 ANQGSEA. The junction had 5 bases not matched to a gene; V was cut back by 6 bases and J by 0 bases. The CDR3 runs 14 residues.

The chain recombines TRBV11-3 with TRBJ1-4; D is unresolved. Germline CDR1 is SGHNT and CDR2 is YENEEA. V was clipped by 8 bases and J by 10 bases, with 20 bases between them. This CDR3 comprises 14 residues. CDR3: CASQTRASFGKLFF. DNA for the CDR3: TGTGCCAGCCAAACTCGGGCCAGTTTTGGAAAACTGTTTTTT. Full variable domain (missing parts from reference TRBV11-3 and TRBJ1-4): EAGVVQSPRYKIIEKKQPVAFWCNPISGHNTLYWYLQNLGQGPELLIRYENEEAVDDSQLPKDRFSAERLKGVDSTLKIQPAELGDSAVYLCASQTRASFGKLFFGSGTQLSVL.

This clone was observed a handful of times. The genes are TRBV6-8 and TRBJ2-1; the D is unclear. Per germline, CDR1 MNHGY and CDR2 SAAAGT. The CDR3 is 13 residues long. V lost 2 bases, J lost 3 bases, and 5 bases lay in between. CDR3 region: CASSYDLYNEQFF. In nucleotides, the CDR3 is TGTGCCAGCAGTTACGACCTCTACAATGAGCAGTTCTTC.